In this sample, the clone carrying this T cell receptor beta chain turned up many times. Its antigen remains unidentified. The CDR3 length is 17 residues. J lost 4 bases, V lost 6 bases, and 11 bases had no gene match. Germline CDR1 and CDR2: MNHNS and SASEGT. The sample is drawn from a study of CD8 T cells in ankylosing spondylitis. Study outcomes and limitations: Within ankylosing spondylitis blood, a TCR beta motif made up of roughly eight highly homologous variants appeared to be characteristic. Reports say disease-linked clones showed up significantly more in matched ankylosing spondylitis synovial fluid. The authors found the disease-linked clones to be CD8+ and relatively rare in peripheral blood. Earlier reports found some motif variants in synovial fluid and blood in reactive arthritis.

Molecular-barcoded quantitative 5'-RACE produced these TCR beta libraries. TCRdb recomputed calls from the 5' RACE reads with MiXCR, one row per CDR3 protein. The profile shows roughly 440,000 distinct CDR3 sequences, approximately 17% of them singletons. The sequence was collected from a male donor with ankylosing spondylitis. This sequence joins TRBV6-1 and TRBJ2-3, with 12 bases that match TRBD2. Sequenced input: blood, either unsorted or a sorted T cell fraction (not recorded which). DNA of the CDR3: TGTGCCAGCAGCCCCCTTCCGGGACTAGCGGGTTCAGATACGCAGTATTTT. It is translated as CASSPLPGLAGSDTQYF.